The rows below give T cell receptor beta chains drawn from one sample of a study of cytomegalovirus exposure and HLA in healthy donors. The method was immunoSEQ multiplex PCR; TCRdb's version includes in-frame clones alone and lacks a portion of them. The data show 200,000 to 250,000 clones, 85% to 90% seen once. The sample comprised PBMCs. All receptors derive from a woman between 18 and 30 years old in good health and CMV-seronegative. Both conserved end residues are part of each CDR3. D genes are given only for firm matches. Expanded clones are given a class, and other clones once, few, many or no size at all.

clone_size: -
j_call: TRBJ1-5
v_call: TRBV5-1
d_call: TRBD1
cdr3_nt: TGCGCCAGCAGCCCGAGGCGACAGGGTGGGGGTAGCAATCAGCCCCAGCATTTT
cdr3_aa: CASSPRRQGGGSNQPQHF

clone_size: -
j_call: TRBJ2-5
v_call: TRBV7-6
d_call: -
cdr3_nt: TGTGCCAGCAGCTTACTCGCGGCTGCCGAGACCCAGTACTTC
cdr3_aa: CASSLLAAAETQYF

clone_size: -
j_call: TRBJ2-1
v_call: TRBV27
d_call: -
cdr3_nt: TGTGCCAGCAGTTTGGGAGGCGATGAGCAGTTCTTC
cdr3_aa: CASSLGGDEQFF

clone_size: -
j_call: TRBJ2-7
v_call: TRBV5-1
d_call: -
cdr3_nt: TGCGCCAGCAGCTTGTTCGGGACATCCTCCTACGAGCAGTACTTC
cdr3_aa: CASSLFGTSSYEQYF

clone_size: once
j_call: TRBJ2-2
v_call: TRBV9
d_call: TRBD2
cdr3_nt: TGTGCCAGCAGCCCTTCAGCGGGAGTATGGACCGGGGAGCTGTTTTTT
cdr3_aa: CASSPSAGVWTGELFF

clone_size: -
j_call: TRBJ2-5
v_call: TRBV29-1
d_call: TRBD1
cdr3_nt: TGCAGCGTTGATTATCTCTCGGACAGGGGGGTCCAAGAGACCCAGTACTTC
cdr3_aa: CSVDYLSDRGVQETQYF

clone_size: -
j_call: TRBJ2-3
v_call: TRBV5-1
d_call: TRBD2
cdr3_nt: TGCGCCAGCAGCTTGGGAAGCGGGAGGGCAGATACGCAGTATTTT
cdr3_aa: CASSLGSGRADTQYF

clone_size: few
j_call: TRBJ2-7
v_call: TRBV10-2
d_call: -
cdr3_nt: TGCGCCAGCAGTCCGTCCTACGAGCAGTACTTC
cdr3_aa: CASSPSYEQYF

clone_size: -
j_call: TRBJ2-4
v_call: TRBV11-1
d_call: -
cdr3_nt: TGTGCCAGCAGCTTAAACGGCAAAAACATTCAGTACTTC
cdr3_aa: CASSLNGKNIQYF

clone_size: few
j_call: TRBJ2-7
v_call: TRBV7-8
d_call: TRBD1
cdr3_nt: TGTGCCAGCAGCTTAGGTCTGGGACAGGGGCCCTACGAGCAGTACTTC
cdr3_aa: CASSLGLGQGPYEQYF

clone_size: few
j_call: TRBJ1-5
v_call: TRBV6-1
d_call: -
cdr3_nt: TGTGCCAGCAGTGAGCAGGGTACGCGGCAGCCCCAGCATTTT
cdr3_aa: CASSEQGTRQPQHF

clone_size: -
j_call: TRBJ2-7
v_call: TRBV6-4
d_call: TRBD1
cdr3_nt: TGTGCCAGCAGTGGAACGGGACAGGTTCCCTACGAGCAGTACTTC
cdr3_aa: CASSGTGQVPYEQYF

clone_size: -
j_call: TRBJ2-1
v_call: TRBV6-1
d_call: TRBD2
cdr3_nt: TGTGCCAGCAGCCTAGCGGGAGGCTTCTACAATGAGCAGTTCTTC
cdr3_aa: CASSLAGGFYNEQFF

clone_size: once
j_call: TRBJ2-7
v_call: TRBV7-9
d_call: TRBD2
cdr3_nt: TGTGCCAGCAGCTCGTTTAGGGGGGAAGCGGGAGAACTGGACTTC
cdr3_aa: CASSSFRGEAGELDF

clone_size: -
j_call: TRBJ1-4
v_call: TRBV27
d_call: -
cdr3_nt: TGTGCCAGCAGTTTATGGGGAGGGGGGAATGAAAAACTGTTTTTT
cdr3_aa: CASSLWGGGNEKLFF

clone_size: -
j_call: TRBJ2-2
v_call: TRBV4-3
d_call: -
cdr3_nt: TGCGCCAGCAGCCAAGATAGAGTGTTGGGGGAGCTGTTTTTT
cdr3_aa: CASSQDRVLGELFF

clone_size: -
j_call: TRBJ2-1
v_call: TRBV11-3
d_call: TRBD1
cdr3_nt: TGTGCCAGCAGCCGCGACAGGGCAGGTGAGCAGTTCTTC
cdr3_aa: CASSRDRAGEQFF

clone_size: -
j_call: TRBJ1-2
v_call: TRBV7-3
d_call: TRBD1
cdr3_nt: TGTGCCAGCAGCAAAAAGAACCGGGACAGGGCTCGGAATGGCTACACCTTC
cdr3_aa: CASSKKNRDRARNGYTF

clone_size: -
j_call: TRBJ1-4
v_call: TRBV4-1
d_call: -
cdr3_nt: TGCGCCAGCAGCCACCCTTCGAGTATTTCTCGGGAAAAACTGTTTTTT
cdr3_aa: CASSHPSSISREKLFF

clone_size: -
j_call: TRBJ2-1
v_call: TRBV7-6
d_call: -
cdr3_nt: TGTGCCAGCAGCTTAGCCGACCCCCCAGGGTATGAGCAGTTCTTC
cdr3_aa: CASSLADPPGYEQFF

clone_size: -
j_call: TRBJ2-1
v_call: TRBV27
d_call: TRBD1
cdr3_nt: TGTGCCAGCAGTCGAACGGTCCCGGGACAGTACAATGAGCAGTTCTTC
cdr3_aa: CASSRTVPGQYNEQFF

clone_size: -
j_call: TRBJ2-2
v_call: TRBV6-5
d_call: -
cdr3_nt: TGTGCCAGCAGTTACTCTTGGGCAGGGGTAGCCGGGGAGCTGTTTTTT
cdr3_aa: CASSYSWAGVAGELFF

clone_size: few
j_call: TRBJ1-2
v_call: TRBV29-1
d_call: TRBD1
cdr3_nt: TGCAGCGTTACACAGGGGGCTGATGGCTACACCTTC
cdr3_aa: CSVTQGADGYTF

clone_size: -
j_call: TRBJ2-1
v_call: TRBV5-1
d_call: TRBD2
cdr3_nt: TGCGCCAGCAGCCTGGGACTAGCGGATTACAATGAGCAGTTCTTC
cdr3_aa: CASSLGLADYNEQFF

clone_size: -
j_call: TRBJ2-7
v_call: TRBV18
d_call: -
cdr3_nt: TGTGCCAGCTCACCAGAGGCTACCTACGAGCAGTACTTC
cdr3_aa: CASSPEATYEQYF

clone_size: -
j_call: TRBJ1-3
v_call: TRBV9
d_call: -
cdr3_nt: TGTGCCAGCAGCTCGACTCCGAGCTCTGGAAACACCATATATTTT
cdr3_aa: CASSSTPSSGNTIYF

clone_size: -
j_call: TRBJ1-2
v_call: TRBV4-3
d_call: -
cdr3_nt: TGCGCCAGCAGCCAGGACAGTTTATATGGCTACACCTTC
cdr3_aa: CASSQDSLYGYTF

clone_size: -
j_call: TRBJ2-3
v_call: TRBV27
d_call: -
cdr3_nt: TGTGCCAGCAGTTCGTCACCCCGTCGGAGGCCTAGCACAGATACGCAGTATTTT
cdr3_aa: CASSSSPRRRPSTDTQYF

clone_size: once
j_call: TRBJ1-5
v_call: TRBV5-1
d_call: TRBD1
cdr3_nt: TGCGCCAGCAGCCGGTTTCTTGGACAGGGTAGTCAGCCCCAGCATTTT
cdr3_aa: CASSRFLGQGSQPQHF

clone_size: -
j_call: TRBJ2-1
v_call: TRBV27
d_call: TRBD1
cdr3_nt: TGTGCCAGCAGTAAGCCGGGACAGGGTCCCCAGTTCTTC
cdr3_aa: CASSKPGQGPQFF

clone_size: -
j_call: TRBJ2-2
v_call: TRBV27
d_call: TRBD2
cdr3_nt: TGTGCCAGCAGGAAAATTATAGCGGGAGGGCCGGGGAGATTCGGGAACACCGGGGAGCTGTTTTTT
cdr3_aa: CASRKIIAGGPGRFGNTGELFF

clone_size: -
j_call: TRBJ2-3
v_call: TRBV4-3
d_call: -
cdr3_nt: TGCGCCAGCAGCCAAGATTTTGCGGGACCCACAGATACGCAGTATTTT
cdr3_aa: CASSQDFAGPTDTQYF

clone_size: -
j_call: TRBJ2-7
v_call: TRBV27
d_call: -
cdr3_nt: TGTGCCAGCAGCCTTACAGGGATTCCCTACGAGCAGTACTTC
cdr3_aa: CASSLTGIPYEQYF

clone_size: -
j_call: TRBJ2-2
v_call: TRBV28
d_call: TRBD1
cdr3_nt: TGTGCCAGCAGCCCCTCCGGGACAGAGCTCACCGGGGAGCTGTTTTTT
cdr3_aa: CASSPSGTELTGELFF

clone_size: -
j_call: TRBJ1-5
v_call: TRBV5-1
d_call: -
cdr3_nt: TGCGCCAGCAGCTTGGACAGCGGCGGCAATCAGCCCCAGCATTTT
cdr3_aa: CASSLDSGGNQPQHF

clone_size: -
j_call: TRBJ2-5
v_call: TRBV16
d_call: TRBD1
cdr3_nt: TGTGCCAGCAGTCCGACAGGGACCCACCAAGAGACCCAGTACTTC
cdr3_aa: CASSPTGTHQETQYF

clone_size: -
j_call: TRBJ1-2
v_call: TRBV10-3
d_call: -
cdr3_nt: TGTGCCATCAGTGGAACGGTTGGCTACACCTTC
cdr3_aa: CAISGTVGYTF

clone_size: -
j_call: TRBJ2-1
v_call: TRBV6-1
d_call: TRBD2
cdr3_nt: TGTGCCAGCAGTGATGGACTAGCGGACTACAATGAGCAGTTCTTC
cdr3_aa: CASSDGLADYNEQFF

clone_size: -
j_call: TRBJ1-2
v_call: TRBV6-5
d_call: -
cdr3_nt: TGTGCCAGCAGTTACCATGGGGCAGATGGCTACACCTTC
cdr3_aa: CASSYHGADGYTF

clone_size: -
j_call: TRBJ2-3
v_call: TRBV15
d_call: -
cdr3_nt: TGTGCCACTCTGGCCGGAGCGGTTGGGTTGACAGATACGCAGTATTTT
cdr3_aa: CATLAGAVGLTDTQYF

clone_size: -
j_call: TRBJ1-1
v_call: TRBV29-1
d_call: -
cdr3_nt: TGCAGCGTTGGCGGGACGGTTCTGAACACTGAAGCTTTCTTT
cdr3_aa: CSVGGTVLNTEAFF

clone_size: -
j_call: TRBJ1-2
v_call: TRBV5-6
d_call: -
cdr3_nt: TGTGCCAGCAGCTTGGGTCAGATTAACTATGGCTACACCTTC
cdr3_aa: CASSLGQINYGYTF

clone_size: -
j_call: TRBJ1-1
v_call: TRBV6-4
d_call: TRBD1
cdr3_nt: TGTGCCAGCAGTGACTCGGAGGGGGCGAAAGCTTTCTTT
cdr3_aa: CASSDSEGAKAFF

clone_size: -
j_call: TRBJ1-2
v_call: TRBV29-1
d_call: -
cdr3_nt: TGCAGCGTCGCCGACAGCCTCTATGGCTACACCTTC
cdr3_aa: CSVADSLYGYTF

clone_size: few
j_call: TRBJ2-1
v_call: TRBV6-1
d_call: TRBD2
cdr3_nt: TGTGCCAGCAGTGACCTGCGGGAGGGGTACAATGAGCAGTTCTTC
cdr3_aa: CASSDLREGYNEQFF

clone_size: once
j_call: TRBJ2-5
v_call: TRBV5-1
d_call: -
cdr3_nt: TGCGCCAGCTCGGTCCCGCAAGAGACCCAGTACTTC
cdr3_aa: CASSVPQETQYF

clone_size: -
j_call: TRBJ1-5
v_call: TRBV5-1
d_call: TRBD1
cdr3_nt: TGCGCCAGCAGCGACGGGACAGGAAATCAGCCCCAGCATTTT
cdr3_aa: CASSDGTGNQPQHF

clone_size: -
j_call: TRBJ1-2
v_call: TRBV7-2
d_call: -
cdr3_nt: TGTGCCAGCAGCTTGACAGCTCTACTCGTCGGCTACACCTTC
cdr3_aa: CASSLTALLVGYTF

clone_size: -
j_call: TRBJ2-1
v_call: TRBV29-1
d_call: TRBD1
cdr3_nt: TGCAGCGTTGATGGGGGACAGGGGTACTACAATGAGCAGTTCTTC
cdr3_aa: CSVDGGQGYYNEQFF

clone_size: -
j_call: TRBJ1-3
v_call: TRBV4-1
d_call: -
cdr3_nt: TGCGCCAGCAGCCAACTTAGGAGGTCCTCTGGAAACACCATATATTTT
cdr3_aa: CASSQLRRSSGNTIYF

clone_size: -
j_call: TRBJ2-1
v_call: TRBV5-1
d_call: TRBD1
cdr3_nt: TGCGCCAGCAGCTTTGAGGGGGCCCACAATGAGCAGTTCTTC
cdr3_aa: CASSFEGAHNEQFF

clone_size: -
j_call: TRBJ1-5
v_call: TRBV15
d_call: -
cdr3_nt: TGTGCCACCAGCAGAGACAGGGGAGATCAGCCCCAGCATTTT
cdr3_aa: CATSRDRGDQPQHF

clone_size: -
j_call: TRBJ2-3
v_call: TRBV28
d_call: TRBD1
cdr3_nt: TGTGCCAGCAGTCCCTTGGACAGGGGGCCGACAGATACGCAGTATTTT
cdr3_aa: CASSPLDRGPTDTQYF

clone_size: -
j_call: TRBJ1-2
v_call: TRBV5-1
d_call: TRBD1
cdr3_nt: TGCGCCAGCAGCAGGACAGGGGAGGCTAACTATGGCTACACCTTC
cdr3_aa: CASSRTGEANYGYTF

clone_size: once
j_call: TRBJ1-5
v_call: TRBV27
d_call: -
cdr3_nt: TGTGCCAGCAGACCCAGATGTCAGCCCCAGCATTTT
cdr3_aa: CASRPRCQPQHF

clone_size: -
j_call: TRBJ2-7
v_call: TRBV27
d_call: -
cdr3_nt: TGTGCCAGCAGTCCGCGGGGCTCCTACGAGCAGTACTTC
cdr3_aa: CASSPRGSYEQYF

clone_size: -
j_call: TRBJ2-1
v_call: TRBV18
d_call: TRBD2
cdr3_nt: TGTGCCAGCTCAGGTACTAGCGGGAGTTCCTACAATGAGCAGTTCTTC
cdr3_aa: CASSGTSGSSYNEQFF

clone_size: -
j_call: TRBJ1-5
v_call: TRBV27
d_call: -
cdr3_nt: TGTGCCAGCAGCAGACGTTGGGGGGATGCTAGCAATCAGCCCCAGCATTTT
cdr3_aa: CASSRRWGDASNQPQHF